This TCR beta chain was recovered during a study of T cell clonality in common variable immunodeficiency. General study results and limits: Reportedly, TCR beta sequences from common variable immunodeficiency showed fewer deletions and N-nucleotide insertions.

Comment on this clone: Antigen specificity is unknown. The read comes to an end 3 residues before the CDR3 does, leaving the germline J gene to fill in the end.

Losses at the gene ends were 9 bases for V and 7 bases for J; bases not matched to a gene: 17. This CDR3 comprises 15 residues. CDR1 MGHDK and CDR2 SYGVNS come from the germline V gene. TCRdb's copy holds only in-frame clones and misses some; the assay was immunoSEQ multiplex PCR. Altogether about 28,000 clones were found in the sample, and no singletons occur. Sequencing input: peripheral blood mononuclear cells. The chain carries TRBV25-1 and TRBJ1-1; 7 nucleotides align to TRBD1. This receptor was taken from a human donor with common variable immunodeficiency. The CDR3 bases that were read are TGTGCCAGTTTAATGGGACAGTACGGGATCGATGAA. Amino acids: CASLMGQYGIDE. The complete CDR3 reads CASLMGQYGIDEAFF.